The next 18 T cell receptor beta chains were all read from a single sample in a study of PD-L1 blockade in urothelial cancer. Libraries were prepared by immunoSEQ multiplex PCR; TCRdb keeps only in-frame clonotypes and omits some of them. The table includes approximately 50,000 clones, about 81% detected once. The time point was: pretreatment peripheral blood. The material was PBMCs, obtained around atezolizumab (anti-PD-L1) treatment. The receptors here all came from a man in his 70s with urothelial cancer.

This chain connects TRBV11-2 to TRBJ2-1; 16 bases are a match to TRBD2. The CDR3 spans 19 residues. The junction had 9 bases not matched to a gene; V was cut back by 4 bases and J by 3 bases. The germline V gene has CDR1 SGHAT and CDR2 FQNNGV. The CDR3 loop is CASSSGGLAGGAYYNEQFF. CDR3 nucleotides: TGTGCCAGCAGCTCAGGGGGACTAGCGGGAGGGGCATACTACAATGAGCAGTTCTTC.

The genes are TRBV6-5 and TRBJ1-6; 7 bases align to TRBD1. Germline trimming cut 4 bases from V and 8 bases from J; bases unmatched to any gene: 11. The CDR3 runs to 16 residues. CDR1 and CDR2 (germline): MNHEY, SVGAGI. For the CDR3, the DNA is TGTGCCAGCAGTTTAGCCCCGACAGGGAGCGATTCACCCCTCCACTTT. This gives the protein CASSLAPTGSDSPLHF.

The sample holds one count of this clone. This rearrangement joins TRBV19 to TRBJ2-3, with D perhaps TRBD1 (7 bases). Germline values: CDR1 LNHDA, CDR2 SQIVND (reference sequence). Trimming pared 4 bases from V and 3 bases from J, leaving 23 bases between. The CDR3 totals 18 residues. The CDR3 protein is CASSSRRDSLRGTDTQYF. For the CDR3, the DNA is TGTGCCAGTAGTAGTCGGCGGGACAGCCTCCGAGGGACAGATACGCAGTATTTT.

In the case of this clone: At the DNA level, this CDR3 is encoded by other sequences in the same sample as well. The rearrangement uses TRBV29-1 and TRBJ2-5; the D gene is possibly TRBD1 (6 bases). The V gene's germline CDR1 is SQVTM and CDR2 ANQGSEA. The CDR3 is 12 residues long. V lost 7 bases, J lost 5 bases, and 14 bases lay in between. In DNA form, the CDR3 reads TGCAGCGCCGGTAGGCAGGGGGAGACCCAGTACTTC. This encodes CSAGRQGETQYF.

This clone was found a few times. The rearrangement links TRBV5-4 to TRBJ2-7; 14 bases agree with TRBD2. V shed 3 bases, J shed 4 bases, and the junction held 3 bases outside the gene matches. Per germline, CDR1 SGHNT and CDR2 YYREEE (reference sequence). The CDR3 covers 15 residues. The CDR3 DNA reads TGTGCCAGCAGCTCCTGGACTAGCGGGAGGTACGAGCAGTACTTC. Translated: CASSSWTSGRYEQYF.

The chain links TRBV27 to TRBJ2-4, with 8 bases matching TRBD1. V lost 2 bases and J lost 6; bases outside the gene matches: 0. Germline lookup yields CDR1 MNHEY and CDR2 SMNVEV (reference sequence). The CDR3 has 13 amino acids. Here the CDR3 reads CASSLQGANIQYF. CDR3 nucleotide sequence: TGTGCCAGCAGTTTACAGGGGGCAAACATTCAGTACTTC.

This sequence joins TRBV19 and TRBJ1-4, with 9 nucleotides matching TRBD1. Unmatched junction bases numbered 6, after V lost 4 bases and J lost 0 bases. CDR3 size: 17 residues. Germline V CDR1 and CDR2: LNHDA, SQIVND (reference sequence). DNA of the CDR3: TGTGCCAGTAGTAACCCGGGACAGGGTTCAACTAATGAAAAACTGTTTTTT. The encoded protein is CASSNPGQGSTNEKLFF.

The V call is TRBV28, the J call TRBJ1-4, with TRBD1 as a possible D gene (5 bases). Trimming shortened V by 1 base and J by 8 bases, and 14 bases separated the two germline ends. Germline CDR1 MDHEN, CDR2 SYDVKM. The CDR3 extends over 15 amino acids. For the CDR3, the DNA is TGTGCCAGCAGTTTATTATCCAGGGCTCGGGAAAAACTGTTTTTT. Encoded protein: CASSLLSRAREKLFF.

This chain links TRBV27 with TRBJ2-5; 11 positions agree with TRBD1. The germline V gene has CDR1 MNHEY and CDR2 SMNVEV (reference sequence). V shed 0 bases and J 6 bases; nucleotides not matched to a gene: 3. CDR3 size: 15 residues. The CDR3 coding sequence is TGTGCCAGCAGTTTATCGGGACAGGGGGTGAAGACCCAGTACTTC. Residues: CASSLSGQGVKTQYF.

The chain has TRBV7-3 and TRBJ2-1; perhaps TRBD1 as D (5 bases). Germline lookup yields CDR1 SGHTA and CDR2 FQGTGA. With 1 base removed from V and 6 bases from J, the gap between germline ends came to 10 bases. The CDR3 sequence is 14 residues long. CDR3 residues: CASSLSGALNEQFF. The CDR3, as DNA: TGTGCCAGCAGCTTAAGTGGGGCCCTCAATGAGCAGTTCTTC. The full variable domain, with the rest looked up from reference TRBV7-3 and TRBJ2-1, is GAGVSQTPSNKVTEKGKYVELRCDPISGHTALYWYRQSLGQGPEFLIYFQGTGAADDSGLPNDRFFAVRPEGSVSTLKIQRTERGDSAVYLCASSLSGALNEQFFGPGTRLTVL.

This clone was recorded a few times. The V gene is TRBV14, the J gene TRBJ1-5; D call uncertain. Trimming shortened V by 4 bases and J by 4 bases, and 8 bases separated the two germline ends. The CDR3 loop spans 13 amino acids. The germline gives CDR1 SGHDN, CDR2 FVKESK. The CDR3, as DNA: TGTGCCAGCAGCCGAGGTTATAATCAGCCCCAGCATTTT. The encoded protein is CASSRGYNQPQHF.

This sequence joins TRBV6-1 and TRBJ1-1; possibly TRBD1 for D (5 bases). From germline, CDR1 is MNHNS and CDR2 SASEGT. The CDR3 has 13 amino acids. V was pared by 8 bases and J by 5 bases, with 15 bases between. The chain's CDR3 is CASCGGTCTEAFF. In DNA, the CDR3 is TGTGCCAGCTGCGGGGGGACGTGTACTGAAGCTTTCTTT.

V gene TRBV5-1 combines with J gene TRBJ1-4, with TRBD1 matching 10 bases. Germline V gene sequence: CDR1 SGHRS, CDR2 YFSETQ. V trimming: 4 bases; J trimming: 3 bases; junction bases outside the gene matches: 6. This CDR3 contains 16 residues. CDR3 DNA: TGCGCCAGCAGCGCCGGGGGGACAGGGGCTAATGAAAAACTGTTTTTT. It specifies CASSAGGTGANEKLFF.

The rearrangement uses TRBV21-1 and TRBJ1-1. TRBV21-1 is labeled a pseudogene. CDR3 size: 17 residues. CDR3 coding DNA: TGTGCCAGCAGCAAAGGGGGACTCCTTAGACCCGACACTGAAGCTTTCTTT. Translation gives CASSKGGLLRPDTEAFF.

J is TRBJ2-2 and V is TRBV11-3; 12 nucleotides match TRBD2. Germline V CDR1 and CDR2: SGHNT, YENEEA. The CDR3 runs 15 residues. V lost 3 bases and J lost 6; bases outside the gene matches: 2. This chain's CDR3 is CASSFLAGGPGELFF. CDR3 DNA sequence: TGTGCCAGCAGCTTTCTAGCGGGAGGGCCCGGGGAGCTGTTTTTT. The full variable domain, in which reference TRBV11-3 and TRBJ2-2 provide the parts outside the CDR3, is EAGVVQSPRYKIIEKKQPVAFWCNPISGHNTLYWYLQNLGQGPELLIRYENEEAVDDSQLPKDRFSAERLKGVDSTLKIQPAELGDSAVYLCASSFLAGGPGELFFGEGSRLTVL.

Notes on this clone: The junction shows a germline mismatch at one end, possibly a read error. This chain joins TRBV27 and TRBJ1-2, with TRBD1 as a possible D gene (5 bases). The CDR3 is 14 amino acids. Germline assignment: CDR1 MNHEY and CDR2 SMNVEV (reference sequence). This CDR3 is CASGLTDSVYGYTF. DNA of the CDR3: TGTGCCAGCGGTTTGACAGATTCGGTCTATGGCTACACCTTC.

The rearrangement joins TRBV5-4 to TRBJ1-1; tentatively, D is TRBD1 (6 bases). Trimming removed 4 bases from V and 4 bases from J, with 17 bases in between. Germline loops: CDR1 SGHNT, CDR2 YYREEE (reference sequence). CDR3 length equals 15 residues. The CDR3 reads CASSPPGELGTEAFF. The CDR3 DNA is TGTGCCAGCAGCCCGCCAGGGGAGCTTGGCACTGAAGCTTTCTTT.

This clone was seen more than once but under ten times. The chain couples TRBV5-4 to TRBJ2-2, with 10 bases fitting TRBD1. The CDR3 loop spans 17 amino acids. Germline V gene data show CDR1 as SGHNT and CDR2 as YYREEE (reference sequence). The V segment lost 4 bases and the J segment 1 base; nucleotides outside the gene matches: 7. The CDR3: CASSARTGGVNTGELFF. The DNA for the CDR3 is TGTGCCAGCAGCGCGAGGACAGGGGGAGTGAACACCGGGGAGCTGTTTTTT.